A single sample gave rise to the 13 T cell receptor beta chains below, sequenced in a study of T cell responses to AZD1222 COVID-19 vaccine. Produced via immunoSEQ multiplex PCR; TCRdb's table is partial and in-frame only. The data hold fewer than 250,000 clones, with just over 90% observed a single time. The source material was peripheral blood, sampled on day 0 of MenACWY control vaccination. The receptor source for this set is an adult in good health.

The genes are TRBV18 and TRBJ1-2; TRBD1 is a possible D gene (6 bases). The germline V gene encodes CDR1 KGHSH and CDR2 LQKENI. CDR3 size: 12 residues. The ends were cut back, 2 bases at V and 6 bases at J, with 7 bases in the middle. The CDR3 region is CASSPTGNGYTF. The CDR3 DNA sequence: TGTGCCAGCTCACCAACAGGGAATGGCTACACCTTC.

The chain carries TRBV6-5 and TRBJ1-2; D unresolved. The CDR3 has 11 residues. Germline V gives CDR1 MNHEY, CDR2 SVGAGI. V was pared by 8 bases and J by 4 bases, with 8 bases between. CDR3 nucleotides: TGTGCCAGCTCCTGGATCTATGGCTACACCTTC. Translated, it gives CASSWIYGYTF.

The chain joins TRBV5-6 to TRBJ2-3, with D unclear. Germline-derived CDR1 and CDR2 are SGHDT and YYEEEE. There are 15 residues in the CDR3. The germline V and J ends were trimmed by 5 bases and 2 bases, with 15 bases remaining between them. The DNA for the CDR3 is TGTGCCAGCAGGCTCTACACCCGATACACAGATACGCAGTATTTT. Translating gives CASRLYTRYTDTQYF.

The V gene is TRBV6-1, the J gene TRBJ1-2, with D maybe TRBD1 (6 bases). This CDR3 spans 13 amino acids. From germline, CDR1 is MNHNS and CDR2 SASEGT. Trimming removed 3 bases from V and 5 bases from J, with 10 bases in between. CDR3 region: CASSEGHSYGYTF. CDR3 coding DNA: TGTGCCAGCAGTGAGGGACACAGTTATGGCTACACCTTC.

Comment on this clone: A read error may produce the germline difference seen at one junction end. The gene calls are TRBV2 and TRBJ2-7, with D possibly called TRBD1 or TRBD2 (6 bases each). The CDR3 length is 13 residues. The germline V gene has CDR1 SNHLY and CDR2 FYNNEI. CDR3 residues: CASRGRQEGQLLF. The CDR3 nucleotides read TGTGCCAGCAGGGGAAGACAGGAGGGACAACTCCTCTTC.

The chain recombines TRBV21-1 with TRBJ2-1; the D segment call TRBD2 is taken from the table without a DNA check. TRBV21-1 is described as a pseudogene. CDR3 length: 17 residues. The CDR3 sequence is CASSKGSSHPRKNEQFF. Written as DNA, the CDR3 is TGTGCCAGCAGCAAAGGGTCTAGCCACCCCCGGAAGAATGAGCAGTTCTTC.

The V gene is TRBV6-1, the J gene TRBJ1-2, with D unclear. This CDR3 spans 13 amino acids. Germline lookup yields CDR1 MNHNS and CDR2 SASEGT. V was trimmed by 2 bases and J by 2 bases, leaving 6 bases between them. This CDR3 is CASSESDNYGYTF. The CDR3 nucleotides are TGTGCCAGCAGTGAAAGCGACAACTATGGCTACACCTTC.

In this sample, this clone turned up once. CDR3 loop: CASFYEGYNYNSPLHF. The CDR3 coding sequence is TGTGCCAGTTTTTACGAAGGCTACAACTATAATTCACCCCTCCACTTT. This chain connects TRBV2 to TRBJ1-6; D unclear. This CDR3 has 16 residues. V lost 9 bases and J 3 bases, leaving 18 bases between the germline ends. The germline CDR1 and CDR2 sequences are SNHLY and FYNNEI.

This clone was seen once. The rearrangement links TRBV7-9 to TRBJ1-3; D unclear. Germline V gene sequence: CDR1 SEHNR, CDR2 FQNEAQ (reference sequence). This CDR3 comprises 14 residues. The V and J ends lost 6 bases and 0 bases respectively, with 9 bases between them. CDR3 region: CASRASASGNTIYF. For the CDR3, the DNA is TGTGCCAGCAGGGCCTCCGCCTCTGGAAACACCATATATTTT.

The J gene is TRBJ1-1, the V gene TRBV7-6; D possibly corresponds to TRBD1 (5 bases). In germline, CDR1 is SGHVS, CDR2 FNYEAQ. CDR3 length: 16 residues. Trimming took 5 bases from V and 1 from J, leaving 17 bases between them. CDR3 in amino acids: CASSPLPTGTNTEAFF. Here the CDR3 DNA reads TGTGCCAGCAGCCCCCTTCCGACCGGGACGAACACTGAAGCTTTCTTT.

This clone has just one count. The rearrangement joins TRBV30 to TRBJ1-1; D possibly corresponds to TRBD1 (6 bases). V was trimmed by 7 bases and J by 5 bases, leaving 20 bases between them. This CDR3 contains 14 residues. Germline V lookup: CDR1 GTSNPN, CDR2 SVGIG (reference sequence). The chain's CDR3 is CASVRRGERTEAFF. CDR3 DNA: TGTGCCTCAGTACGCAGGGGCGAAAGGACTGAAGCTTTCTTT.

The chain couples TRBV27 to TRBJ1-6, with D perhaps TRBD1 (6 bases). The CDR3 has 15 amino acids. Per germline, CDR1 MNHEY and CDR2 SMNVEV (reference sequence). V shed 5 bases and J shed 2 bases, with 10 bases lying between them. The DNA of the CDR3 is TGTGCCAGCAGTGAGGGACAACCCTATAATTCACCCCTCCACTTT. Its translation: CASSEGQPYNSPLHF.

The V call is TRBV6-5, the J call TRBJ1-1; D uncertain. Trimming cost V 5 bases and J 5 bases, with 9 bases left between them. The V gene's germline CDR1 is MNHEY and CDR2 SVGAGI. This CDR3 contains 12 residues. CDR3 loop: CASSRPRTEAFF. The DNA of the CDR3 is TGTGCCAGCAGTCGGCCCAGAACTGAAGCTTTCTTT.